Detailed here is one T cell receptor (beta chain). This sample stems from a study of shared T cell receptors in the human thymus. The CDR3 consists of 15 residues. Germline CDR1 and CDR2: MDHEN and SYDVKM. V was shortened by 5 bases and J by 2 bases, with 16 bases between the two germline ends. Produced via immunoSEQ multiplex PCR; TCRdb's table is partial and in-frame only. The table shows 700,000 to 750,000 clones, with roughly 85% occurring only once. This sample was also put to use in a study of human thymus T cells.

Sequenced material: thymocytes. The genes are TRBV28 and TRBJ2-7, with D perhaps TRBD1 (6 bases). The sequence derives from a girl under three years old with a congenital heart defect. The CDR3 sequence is CASSPRQVGPYEQYF. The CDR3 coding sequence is TGTGCCAGCAGTCCACGACAGGTTGGTCCCTACGAGCAGTACTTC.